Below, 21 T cell receptor beta chains from the same sample are listed, as sequenced in a study of cytomegalovirus exposure and HLA in healthy donors. Vbeta (60) and Jbeta (13) primers were used in the PCR. Sequencing was performed with immunoSEQ multiplex PCR; in TCRdb, only in-frame clones are kept and a portion is missing. The table records some 170,000 clones, roughly four fifths of them present only once. The sequencing sample was made of PBMCs. These receptors were obtained from a woman between 18 and 29 years old in good health and CMV-seronegative.

The rearrangement joins TRBV5-1 to TRBJ2-5; weak D call: TRBD2 (5 bases). V was clipped by 1 base and J by 4 bases, with 8 bases between them. The CDR3 has 13 amino acids. Germline CDR1 SGHRS, CDR2 YFSETQ. The CDR3 spells CASSLQEGETQYF. The CDR3 DNA is TGCGCCAGCAGCTTGCAAGAGGGAGAGACCCAGTACTTC.

The chain is built from TRBV18 and TRBJ1-1, with 7 bases lining up with TRBD1. In germline, CDR1 is KGHSH, CDR2 LQKENI. The V segment lost 5 bases and the J segment 5 bases; nucleotides outside the gene matches: 11. The length of the CDR3 is 15 residues. The CDR3 spells CASSSELQGFTEAFF. CDR3 sequence (DNA): TGTGCCAGCTCAAGCGAACTACAGGGGTTTACTGAAGCTTTCTTT. The full variable domain, rest sourced from reference TRBV18 and TRBJ1-1, is NAGVMQNPRHLVRRRGQEARLRCSPMKGHSHVYWYRQLPEEGLKFMVYLQKENIIDESGMPKERFSAEFPKEGPSILRIQQVVRGDSAAYFCASSSELQGFTEAFFGQGTRLTVV.

The chain links TRBV7-9 to TRBJ1-4; tentative D call: TRBD1 (6 bases). The CDR3 totals 15 residues. The V end was cut by 5 bases, the J end by 0 bases, with 10 bases between. Germline lookup yields CDR1 SEHNR and CDR2 FQNEAQ (reference sequence). CDR3 DNA: TGTGCCAGCAGCCCCGGACAGTCAACTAATGAAAAACTGTTTTTT. Residues: CASSPGQSTNEKLFF.

The chain uses TRBV11-2 and TRBJ2-3; possibly TRBD2 for D (6 bases). Germline V gives CDR1 SGHAT, CDR2 FQNNGV. This CDR3 has 17 amino acids. Trimming pared 3 bases from V and 2 bases from J, leaving 18 bases between. CDR3 in amino acids: CASSLSLGRYPTDTQYF. As DNA, the CDR3 is TGTGCCAGCAGCTTGTCCTTGGGGAGGTACCCCACAGATACGCAGTATTTT.

The rearrangement links TRBV5-1 to TRBJ2-2; D unclear. The germline CDR1 and CDR2 sequences are SGHRS and YFSETQ. V gave up 2 bases and J gave up 4 bases, with 3 bases separating them. The CDR3 is 12 amino acids. CDR3 sequence (DNA): TGCGCCAGCAGCTTCTCCACCGGGGAGCTGTTTTTT. Translation gives CASSFSTGELFF. Based on the CDR3 plus reference TRBV5-1 and TRBJ2-2, the full variable domain is KAGVTQTPRYLIKTRGQQVTLSCSPISGHRSVSWYQQTPGQGLQFLFEYFSETQRNKGNFPGRFSGRQFSNSRSEMNVSTLELGDSALYLCASSFSTGELFFGEGSRLTVL.

This clone was observed a few times. V gene TRBV7-9 combines with J gene TRBJ2-1; a possible D gene is TRBD1 (6 bases). V shed 5 bases and J shed 10 bases, with 18 bases lying between them. CDR3 length: 14 residues. The germline V gene has CDR1 SEHNR and CDR2 FQNEAQ (reference sequence). The CDR3 protein is CASSPTPGQREQFF. Here the CDR3 DNA reads TGTGCCAGCAGCCCGACACCGGGACAACGGGAGCAGTTCTTC.

The chain recombines TRBV6-1 with TRBJ2-7; TRBD2 might be the D (9 bases). Germline CDR1 and CDR2: MNHNS and SASEGT. This CDR3 comprises 14 residues. V lost 11 bases and J lost 0, with 17 bases in between. CDR3 amino acids: CASGGGRDSYEQYF. In nucleotides, the CDR3 is TGTGCCTCAGGGGGCGGGAGGGACTCCTACGAGCAGTACTTC.

Note on this clone: At one of its ends the junction is not consistent with the germline gene, which may arise from a read error. This chain links TRBV7-9 with TRBJ2-5; unclear D gene. The CDR3 extends over 11 amino acids. Germline V gene lookup returns CDR1 SEHNR and CDR2 FQNEAQ (reference sequence). The CDR3 DNA reads as TGTTCCAGCAGCCACGGAGAGACCCAGTACTTC. Amino acid sequence: CSSSHGETQYF. The entire variable domain, with the rest obtained from reference TRBV7-9 and TRBJ2-5, is as follows: DTGVSQNPRHKITKRGQNVTFRCDPISEHNRLYWYRQTLGQGPEFLTYFQNEAQLEKSRLLSDRFSAERPKGSFSTLEIQRTEQGDSAMYLCSSSHGETQYFGPGTRLLVL.

This clone has only a few counts. The chain has TRBV7-2 and TRBJ2-7, with a tentative D call TRBD2 (5 bases). The germline gives CDR1 SGHTA, CDR2 FQGNSA. This CDR3 has 14 residues. Trimming removed 4 bases at V and 6 bases at J, with 16 bases between. The CDR3 reads CASSSTSGVSEQYF. In DNA form, the CDR3 reads TGTGCCAGCAGCTCAACCTCCGGGGTTTCCGAGCAGTACTTC. Supplemented by reference TRBV7-2 and TRBJ2-7, the full variable domain reads GAGVSQSPSNKVTEKGKDVELRCDPISGHTALYWYRQSLGQGLEFLIYFQGNSAPDKSGLPSDRFSAERTGGSVSTLTIQRTQQEDSAVYLCASSSTSGVSEQYFGPGTRLTVT.

The chain recombines TRBV19 with TRBJ1-4; a possible D gene is TRBD1 (5 bases). The length of the CDR3 is 14 residues. V was cut by 9 bases and J by 6 bases, with 17 bases left in between. Germline V lookup: CDR1 LNHDA, CDR2 SQIVND (reference sequence). Here the CDR3 DNA reads TGTGCCAGCCGCGGGGGGGTATTGGATGAAAAACTGTTTTTT. Protein sequence: CASRGGVLDEKLFF.

By sample fraction, this clone is medium-sized. V usage is TRBV19 and J usage is TRBJ2-7; D not resolved. CDR1 and CDR2 from the germline V gene are LNHDA and SQIVND (reference sequence). V shed 6 bases and J shed 3 bases, with 18 bases lying between them. The CDR3 extends over 15 amino acids. The DNA of the CDR3 is TGTGCCAGTAGCGAGATAGCAGACTCCTACTACGAGCAGTACTTC. Translation gives CASSEIADSYYEQYF.

This chain uses TRBV5-1 with TRBJ1-1, with 8 positions matching TRBD1. The CDR3 contains 16 residues. V gave up 2 bases and J gave up 4 bases; unmatched junction bases: 10. Looked up from germline, CDR1 is SGHRS and CDR2 is YFSETQ. The CDR3 is CASSFDPYRGGTEAFF. The CDR3 DNA sequence: TGCGCCAGCAGCTTCGACCCGTACAGGGGGGGCACTGAAGCTTTCTTT.

The genes are TRBV4-1 and TRBJ2-7; 9 positions match TRBD1. The CDR3 runs to 14 residues. With 3 bases clipped from V and 2 bases from J, the junction kept 2 bases outside the gene matches. Germline assignment: CDR1 MGHRA and CDR2 YSYEKL. The CDR3 protein is CASSQRQGAYEQYF. The CDR3 DNA follows: TGCGCCAGCAGCCAGAGACAGGGGGCCTACGAGCAGTACTTC.

The CDR3 spells CASSSVGQDSNQPQHF. The CDR3 DNA reads TGTGCCAGCAGCTCGGTGGGACAGGATAGCAATCAGCCCCAGCATTTT. The chain joins TRBV7-9 to TRBJ1-5; 8 bases match TRBD1. This CDR3 is built from 16 residues. Germline V gene sequence: CDR1 SEHNR, CDR2 FQNEAQ (reference sequence). The V and J ends lost 4 bases and 0 bases, in that order; junction bases with no gene match: 5.

The V call is TRBV5-5, the J call TRBJ2-5, with D uncertain. The germline V and J ends were trimmed by 1 base and 0 bases, with 7 bases remaining between them. This CDR3 region has 14 residues. From germline, CDR1 is SGHKS and CDR2 YYEKEE (reference sequence). CDR3 nucleotides: TGTGCCAGCAGCTTGTATAGTGACCAAGAGACCCAGTACTTC. Protein: CASSLYSDQETQYF. The full variable domain, its missing parts supplied by reference TRBV5-5 and TRBJ2-5, is DAGVTQSPTHLIKTRGQQVTLRCSPISGHKSVSWYQQVLGQGPQFIFQYYEKEERGRGNFPDRFSARQFPNYSSELNVNALLLGDSALYLCASSLYSDQETQYFGPGTRLLVL.

The chain carries TRBV6-1 and TRBJ2-5; a weak D match, TRBD2 (5 bases). The V gene lost 6 bases and the J gene lost 0 bases, with 14 bases spanning the gap. This CDR3 is built from 15 residues. Germline V gives CDR1 MNHNS, CDR2 SASEGT. This chain's CDR3 is CASSRALRDQETQYF. The CDR3 DNA reads as TGTGCCAGCAGCCGGGCTTTGAGGGACCAAGAGACCCAGTACTTC.

V gene TRBV5-1 combines with J gene TRBJ1-2, with TRBD1 matching 9 bases. Germline-derived CDR1 and CDR2 are SGHRS and YFSETQ. After removal of 1 base from V and 8 bases from J, the junction contained 3 bases not matched to a gene. There are 13 residues in the CDR3. CDR3 nucleotides: TGCGCCAGCAGCTTGCGACAGGGGGACGGCTACACCTTC. Its protein is CASSLRQGDGYTF.

The chain couples TRBV5-4 to TRBJ2-3; no firm D call. This CDR3 has 15 amino acids. Trimming pared 2 bases from V and 0 bases from J, leaving 10 bases between. Germline V gene data show CDR1 as SGHNT and CDR2 as YYREEE (reference sequence). CDR3 nucleotide sequence: TGTGCCAGCAGCTTTGGCAGCGCTAGCACAGATACGCAGTATTTT. It translates to CASSFGSASTDTQYF.

The chain carries TRBV5-4 and TRBJ1-2; D possibly corresponds to TRBD1 (5 bases). This CDR3 is 14 amino acids long. Germline V gene data show CDR1 as SGHNT and CDR2 as YYREEE (reference sequence). Trimming pared 5 bases from V and 3 bases from J, leaving 14 bases between. CDR3 in amino acids: CASRPTQDDYGYTF. The CDR3 DNA reads TGTGCCAGCAGACCGACACAGGACGACTATGGCTACACCTTC.

The chain combines TRBV6-5 with TRBJ2-3; D may be TRBD1 (6 bases). Trimming removed 6 bases at V and 6 bases at J, with 10 bases between. Germline loops: CDR1 MNHEY, CDR2 SVGAGI. This CDR3 is built from 12 residues. CDR3 nucleotide sequence: TGTGCCAGCAGCCTCGACAGGGATACGCAGTATTTT. This translates into CASSLDRDTQYF.

The chain uses TRBV29-1 and TRBJ2-7, with D possibly matching TRBD1 (5 bases). The V end was cut by 5 bases, the J end by 6 bases, with 20 bases between. CDR3 length: 14 amino acids. The germline V gene has CDR1 SQVTM and CDR2 ANQGSEA. CDR3 DNA: TGCAGCGTTCTAAGACAGACCAGTCATACCGAGCAGTACTTC. As protein: CSVLRQTSHTEQYF.